These T cell receptor beta chains were read from a single sample in a study of CD4+ T cells in melanoma. The repertoire was sequenced with immunoSEQ multiplex PCR; TCRdb's copy has only in-frame clones and lacks some. The sample holds thousands of clones, roughly 51% seen once. Sequenced sample: cells from a culture (not recorded whether cultured in vitro). The origin of the receptors is a human donor with melanoma. The CDR3 runs from the conserved cysteine through the conserved F or W.

V gene,CDR3 protein
TRBV12-5,CASGLVSPSHRHNYGYTF
TRBV7-2,CASSFYYGYTF
TRBV29-1,CSVDAGFDEQYF
TRBV27,CATSRGDTQYF
TRBV7-8,CASSLRPNQPQHF
TRBV10-3,CAISRGQGITYEQYF
TRBV6-1,CASSGHYGYTF
TRBV9,CASSAADRGPWKLFF
TRBV2,CASSARLGDPPQHF
TRBV5-1,CASSLVAGSNSPLHF
TRBV5-6,CASSLRVGIYGYTF
TRBV29-1,CSVGVSGGAEDIQYF
TRBV7-2,CASSSRVGSGGAGEQYF
TRBV13,CASSPYRTGEFTQYF
TRBV5-1,CASSKISGGVDEQYF
TRBV5-1,CASSTNRGPGNEKLFF
TRBV29-1,CSVHWGSDTGELFF
TRBV5-4,CASSSMTGLQHYEQYF
TRBV6-1,CASRGRNQPQHF
TRBV30,CAWSVGADNTEAFF
TRBV29-1,CSAGTSGGGPYEQYF
TRBV11-1,CASRKDRNYEQYF
TRBV9,CASSVDGGPQPQHF
TRBV4-1,CASSQEVGFSTGELFF
TRBV5-1,CASSPSWSPQPQHF
TRBV30,CAWSVTGEQYF
TRBV2,CASRERDGQNTEAFF
TRBV9,CASSVAGRMNTEAFF
TRBV7-9,CASSTQARGLGYTF
TRBV10-3,CAISESQDLNTEAFF
TRBV2,CASSGHYEQYF
TRBV5-4,CASSVPNTDTQYF
TRBV6-6,CATSYPGDYEQYF
TRBV2,CASSDRGLGNQPQHF
TRBV6-1,CASRGQYF
TRBV4-2,CASSPLAVNTGELFF
TRBV2,CASGETAYEQYF
TRBV5-4,CASSSGTGIGELFF
TRBV7-9,CASSSRWDSPLHF
TRBV5-8,CASSKDGNSNQPQHF
TRBV5-1,CASKDWTAPYEQYF
TRBV10-2,CASSPQSGQEQYF
TRBV6-6,CASIKGATGNTIYF
TRBV4-2,CASSRPGGAYNEQFF
TRBV6-5,CASSRGGKTQYF
TRBV6-5,CASSSGGTFYGYTF
TRBV6-5,CASSYVNRSPAFF
TRBV5-1,CASSSGQSNSPLHF
TRBV5-1,CASSLTSGQETQYF
TRBV7-6,CASSLRAGDYGYTF
TRBV15,CATSRGYDGLTEAFF
TRBV7-8,CASSLRDRGSSYGYTF